The 2 T cell receptor beta chains below were found in one sample sequenced in a study of cytomegalovirus exposure and HLA in healthy donors. Sequencing was performed with immunoSEQ multiplex PCR; in TCRdb, only in-frame clones are kept and a portion is missing. This sample has some 110,000 clones, with 75% to 90% found just once. The source material was PBMCs. These receptors all stem from a man between 18 and 35 years old in good health and CMV-seropositive.

This sequence joins TRBV5-1 and TRBJ2-5, with D perhaps TRBD2 (6 bases). The CDR3 totals 16 residues. In germline, CDR1 is SGHRS, CDR2 YFSETQ. The V and J ends lost 5 bases and 5 bases respectively, with 22 bases between them. The CDR3 DNA is TGCGCCAGCAGAGAAGAGGGAGGCCTTCTAACTGAGACCCAGTACTTC. Translating gives CASREEGGLLTETQYF.

J is TRBJ2-7 and V is TRBV7-8, with 7 bases identical to TRBD1. Looked up from germline, CDR1 is SGHVS and CDR2 is FQNEAQ. V lost 0 bases, J lost 3 bases, and 5 bases stayed unmatched. CDR3 length: 15 amino acids. CDR3 amino acids: CASSLAPDRDYEQYF. CDR3 DNA sequence: TGTGCCAGCAGCTTAGCGCCAGACAGGGACTACGAGCAGTACTTC.